This T cell receptor (beta chain) was found in a study of blood T cell repertoires in COVID-19. Across the study: COVID-19 samples collected from the United States, Italy and Spain covered acute and convalescent phases. The cDNA or gDNA used as material had been derived from T cells, B-cell-depleted T cells, or PBMCs.

Germline CDR1 and CDR2: SGHTA and FQGNSA. Trimming took 5 bases from V and 2 from J; bases not matched to a gene: 8. This CDR3 contains 17 residues. In the authors' methods: Amplification from reference gene primers served as the basis for estimated nucleated cell counts. Using immunoSEQ multiplex PCR, the repertoire was profiled, and TCRdb retains in-frame clones only, with some absent. That table gives V, J and clone size, and the DNA gave D and trimming. The repertoire consists of approximately 290,000 clones, with around 81% occurring once and the leading ten covering about a sixth. Seattle cases were enrolled at active infection and followed longitudinally.

This TCR came from a person aged 65 to 85 with COVID-19, enrolled during active disease. Material: peripheral blood. The chain recombines TRBV7-2 with TRBJ2-2, with 10 bases fitting TRBD2. Here the CDR3 DNA reads TGTGCCAGCAGCAGTCTAGCGGGGGCCATCAACACCGGGGAGCTGTTTTTT. It codes for CASSSLAGAINTGELFF.